A selection of T cell receptor beta chains follows, all from one sample in a study of blood T cells in healthy people across ages. Each CDR3 protein is one row after TCRdb ran MiXCR on the 5' RACE reads. The sample lists more than 1,400,000 distinct CDR3 sequences, 35% to 45% occurring once. Sample: blood. Source of these receptors: a woman aged 18-30 years in good health. Each CDR3 is given with its conserved first and last residue. D genes are given only for firm matches. Only some rows state a clone size, as once, few, many or a class for expanded clones.

clone_size j_call v_call d_call cdr3_length cdr3_nt cdr3_aa
few TRBJ1-2 TRBV28 - 14 TGTGCCAGCAGTTCGGCCGGGACGGGCAAGGGCTACACCTTC CASSSAGTGKGYTF
- TRBJ2-2 TRBV11-1 TRBD2 16 TGTGCCAGCAGCCTATGGACTAGCGGGAGGACCGGGGAGCTGTTTTTT CASSLWTSGRTGELFF
- TRBJ2-1 TRBV9 TRBD2 15 TGTGCCAGCAGCGGATCCATGGGACTAGCAAATGAGCAGTTCTTC CASSGSMGLANEQFF
few TRBJ2-1 TRBV4-1 TRBD2 15 TGCGCCACCCGAGCGGGAGTAGTCAGCGCGGGCGGGCAGTTCTTC CATRAGVVSAGGQFF
- TRBJ1-1 TRBV9 TRBD1 14 TGTGCCAGCAGCGCCCCCGCCGACAGGGATCAAGCTTTCTTT CASSAPADRDQAFF
few TRBJ2-3 TRBV3-1 - 16 TGTGCCAGCAGCGTAGAGGGGGGACAACACAAGGCAACGCAGTATTTT CASSVEGGQHKATQYF
few TRBJ1-6 TRBV10-3 - 15 TGTGCCATCAGTGAACGGGGGACCAATAATTCACCCCTCCACTTT CAISERGTNNSPLHF
- TRBJ1-5 TRBV20-1 - 14 TGCAGTGCTACTCCTTCGGCAGTCAATCAGCCCCAGCATTTT CSATPSAVNQPQHF
- TRBJ2-7 TRBV15 TRBD2 17 TGTGCCACCAGCAGAGCTCGAGGAGCGGGGGTCCCCTACGAGCAGTACTTC CATSRARGAGVPYEQYF
- TRBJ2-1 TRBV11-2 - 15 TGTGCCAGCAGCTTAGATTGGACAAGCAACAATGAGCAGTTCTTC CASSLDWTSNNEQFF
few TRBJ2-7 TRBV20-1 TRBD2 13 TGCAGTGCTCGTCCAGCGGGGGCATACGAGCAGTACTTC CSARPAGAYEQYF
- TRBJ1-5 TRBV15 - 17 TGTGCCACCAGCAGTGATAACAGGGTTGGTCTGAATCAGCCCCAGCATTTT CATSSDNRVGLNQPQHF
- TRBJ2-7 TRBV4-1 TRBD2 18 TGCGCCAGCAGCCAAGGGGAACTAGCGGGAGGGTCCTACAATGAGCAGTACTTC CASSQGELAGGSYNEQYF
- TRBJ2-3 TRBV7-8 - 17 TGTGCCAGCAGCTTACTCGCGGGGGCCCCTATCACAGATACGCAGTATTTT CASSLLAGAPITDTQYF
- TRBJ2-3 TRBV5-1 TRBD2 15 TGCGCCAGCAGTGGAGCGGGGCCCAGCACAGATACGCAGTATTTT CASSGAGPSTDTQYF
many TRBJ2-1 TRBV6-2/TRBV6-3 TRBD2 15 TGTGCCTCATCCCCCGGACTAGCGGGAGGGAATGAGCAGTTCTTC CASSPGLAGGNEQFF
- TRBJ1-4 TRBV6-1 - 14 TGTGCCAGCAGTGCCGTGACAGCGGAGGAAAAACTGTTTTTT CASSAVTAEEKLFF
- TRBJ1-6 TRBV6-4 - 15 TGTGCCAGCAGTGACTCGACCGTCGGGAATTCACCCCTCCACTTT CASSDSTVGNSPLHF
few TRBJ2-7 TRBV4-1 - 15 TGCGCCAGCAGCCAAGGAGTTGTCCCGTTATACGAGCAGTACTTC CASSQGVVPLYEQYF
- TRBJ1-4 TRBV25-1 TRBD1 19 TGTGCCAGCAGTACCGCCGGGACAGGGATTCTTGCAACTAATGAAAAACTGTTTTTT CASSTAGTGILATNEKLFF
- TRBJ1-2 TRBV20-1 - 12 TGCAGTGCGGGGCACAGCGCGGGGGGCTACACCTTC CSAGHSAGGYTF
- TRBJ1-1 TRBV7-9 - 15 TGTGCCAGCAGCAAAGGACACCTTATTTCCACTGAAGCTTTCTTT CASSKGHLISTEAFF
few TRBJ2-7 TRBV12-3/TRBV12-4 TRBD1 15 TGTGCCAGCAGAACCTCCGGGACAGGTTACTACGAGCAGTACTTC CASRTSGTGYYEQYF
few TRBJ2-1 TRBV4-2 TRBD2 16 TGTGCCAGCAGCCTGGAGGCGGGGGGAGGCTACAATGAGCAGTTCTTC CASSLEAGGGYNEQFF
few TRBJ2-5 TRBV4-2 - 15 TGTGCCAGCAGCGGAATCGGGGGAGGCCAAGAGACCCAGTACTTC CASSGIGGGQETQYF
few TRBJ1-1 TRBV10-3 TRBD1 16 TGTGCCATCAGTGAGTCGGACAGGGGTGGGGACACTGAAGCTTTCTTT CAISESDRGGDTEAFF
- TRBJ2-3 TRBV18 TRBD2 16 TGTGCCAGCTCACTCCCGGGACTAGCGGGAGGAGATACGCAGTATTTT CASSLPGLAGGDTQYF
few TRBJ1-2 TRBV3-1 TRBD1 13 TGTGCCAGCAGCCGGACAGGGGAGTATGGCTACACCTTC CASSRTGEYGYTF
- TRBJ2-1 TRBV20-1 - 11 TGCAGTGCTATGGGGGCGGGTGAGCAGTTCTTC CSAMGAGEQFF
- TRBJ2-3 TRBV7-2 - 15 TGTGCCAGCAGCCCCCGGTACTCAGGCACAGATACGCAGTATTTT CASSPRYSGTDTQYF
- TRBJ1-5 TRBV12-3/TRBV12-4 - 13 TGTGCCAGCAGTATATCTATAGTGCAGCCCCAGCATTTT CASSISIVQPQHF
- TRBJ1-1 TRBV7-9 - 15 TGTGCCAGCAGCTCGGTTGGCAGTGAGAACACTGAAGCTTTCTTT CASSSVGSENTEAFF
- TRBJ2-1 TRBV20-1 - 17 TGCAGTGCTAGCCCTTCCTCGGCGGGTAGCTCCTACAATGAGCAGTTCTTC CSASPSSAGSSYNEQFF
- TRBJ1-2 TRBV2 - 15 TGTGCCAGCAGGGCGGACAATCTCCCTAACTATGGCTACACCTTC CASRADNLPNYGYTF
- TRBJ1-1 TRBV20-1 - 13 TGCAGTGCACTGACAGGACCGAACACTGAAGCTTTCTTT CSALTGPNTEAFF
- TRBJ2-2 TRBV12-3/TRBV12-4 TRBD2 14 TGTGCCAGCAGAACAGCGGGAGGGGCCGGGGAGCTGTTTTTT CASRTAGGAGELFF
- TRBJ2-7 TRBV6-5 - 17 TGTGCCAGCAGTTATTCAGGCGGACGACCCTCATCCTACGAGCAGTACTTC CASSYSGGRPSSYEQYF
- TRBJ2-2 TRBV2 TRBD2 14 TGTGCCAGCAGTGTGTACAGCGGGGCCGGGGAGCTGTTTTTT CASSVYSGAGELFF
- TRBJ2-7 TRBV20-1 - 14 TGCAGTGCTAGCACACCCGGTCGGTCCTACGAGCAGTACTTC CSASTPGRSYEQYF